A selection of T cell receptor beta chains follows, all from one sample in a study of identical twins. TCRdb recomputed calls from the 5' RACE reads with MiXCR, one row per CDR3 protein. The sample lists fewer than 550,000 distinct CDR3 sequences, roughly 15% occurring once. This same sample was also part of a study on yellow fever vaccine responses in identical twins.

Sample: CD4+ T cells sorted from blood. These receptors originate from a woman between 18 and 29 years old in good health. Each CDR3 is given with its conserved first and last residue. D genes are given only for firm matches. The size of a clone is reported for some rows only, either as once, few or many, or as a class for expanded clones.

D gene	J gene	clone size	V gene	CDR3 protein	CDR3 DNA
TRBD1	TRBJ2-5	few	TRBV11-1	CASSLALGTGVPGRQTETQYF	TGTGCCAGCAGCTTAGCCCTCGGGACAGGGGTACCGGGACGTCAAACAGAGACCCAGTACTTC
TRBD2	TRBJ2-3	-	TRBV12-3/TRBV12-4	CASSFLIEREQYF	TGTGCCAGCAGTTTCCTTATCGAGCGGGAGCAGTATTTT
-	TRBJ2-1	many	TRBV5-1	CASSREVNEQFF	TGCGCCAGCAGCAGAGAAGTGAATGAGCAGTTCTTC
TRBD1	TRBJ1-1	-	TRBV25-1	CASSAGQGSEAFF	TGTGCCAGCAGTGCCGGACAGGGGTCGGAGGCTTTCTTT
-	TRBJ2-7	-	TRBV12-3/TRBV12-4	CASSFGGVVIYEQYF	TGTGCCAGCAGTTTTGGCGGAGTGGTGATATACGAGCAGTACTTC
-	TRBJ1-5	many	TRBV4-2	CASSQEAGLSSQPQHF	TGTGCCAGCAGCCAAGAGGCCGGACTATCGAGTCAGCCCCAGCATTTT
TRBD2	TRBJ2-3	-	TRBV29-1	CSVGRGGGDTQYF	TGCAGCGTTGGACGGGGGGGAGGAGATACGCAGTATTTT
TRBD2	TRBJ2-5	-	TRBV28	CASSLEREGLMETQYF	TGTGCCAGCAGTTTAGAGCGGGAGGGCCTGATGGAGACCCAGTACTTC
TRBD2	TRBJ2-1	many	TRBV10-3	CAIGGRVESDEQFF	TGTGCCATCGGCGGGAGGGTCGAAAGTGATGAGCAGTTCTTC
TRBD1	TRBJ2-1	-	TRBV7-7	CASSSDRDRGLQFF	TGTGCCAGCAGCTCAGACCGGGACAGGGGGCTGCAGTTCTTC
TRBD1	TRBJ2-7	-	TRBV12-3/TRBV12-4	CASSADRVRYEQYF	TGTGCCAGCAGCGCCGACAGGGTGAGGTACGAGCAGTACTTC
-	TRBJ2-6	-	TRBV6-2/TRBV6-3	CASSYSSGGSGANVLTF	TGTGCCAGCAGTTACTCGTCTGGAGGCTCCGGGGCCAACGTCCTGACTTTC
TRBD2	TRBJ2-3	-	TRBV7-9	CASTLGLAGVDTQYF	TGTGCCAGCACCCTAGGCCTAGCGGGGGTCGATACGCAGTATTTT
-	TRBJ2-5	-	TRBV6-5	CASSSLSGTRRKTQYF	TGTGCCAGCAGTTCCCTGTCGGGGACCCGACGAAAGACCCAGTACTTC
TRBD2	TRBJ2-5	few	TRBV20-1	CSASIWRGVRETQYF	TGCAGTGCTAGCATCTGGCGGGGGGTGAGAGAGACCCAGTACTTC
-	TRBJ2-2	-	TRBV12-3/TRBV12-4	CASTATANTGELFF	TGTGCCAGCACCGCGACAGCCAACACCGGGGAGCTGTTTTTT
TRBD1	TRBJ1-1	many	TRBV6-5	CASSSYRGNTEAFF	TGTGCCAGCAGTTCTTACAGGGGAAATACTGAAGCTTTCTTT
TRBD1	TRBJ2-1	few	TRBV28	CASGNRGKQFF	TGTGCCAGCGGAAACAGGGGGAAGCAGTTCTTC
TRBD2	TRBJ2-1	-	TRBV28	CASNLPRTSGYNEQFF	TGTGCCAGCAACCTCCCGCGGACTAGCGGATACAATGAGCAGTTCTTC
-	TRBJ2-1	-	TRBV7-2	CASSLGPGTFYNEQFF	TGTGCCAGCAGCTTAGGGCCAGGGACTTTTTACAATGAGCAGTTCTTC
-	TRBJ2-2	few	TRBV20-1	CSARDRPTGELFF	TGCAGTGCTAGGGACAGACCCACCGGGGAGCTGTTTTTT
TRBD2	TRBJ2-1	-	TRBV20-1	CSASPLAEEQFF	TGCAGTGCTAGCCCCCTAGCGGAAGAGCAGTTCTTC
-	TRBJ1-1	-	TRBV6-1	CASETGSMNTEAFF	TGTGCCAGCGAGACAGGTAGCATGAACACTGAAGCTTTCTTT
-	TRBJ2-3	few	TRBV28	CASSTTGFKRADTQYF	TGTGCCAGCAGCACAACAGGATTCAAACGAGCAGATACGCAGTATTTT
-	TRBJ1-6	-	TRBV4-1	CASSQVGVRSPLHF	TGCGCCAGCAGCCAAGTCGGGGTCCGTTCACCCCTCCACTTT
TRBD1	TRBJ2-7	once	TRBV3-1	CASSQVVGDRAYEQYF	TGTGCCAGCAGCCAAGTGGTAGGGGACAGGGCCTACGAGCAGTACTTC
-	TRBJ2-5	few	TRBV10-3	CAISEAGQGRPQYF	TGTGCCATCAGTGAAGCGGGACAAGGGAGACCCCAGTACTTC
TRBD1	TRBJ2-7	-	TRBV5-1	CASSLGDRYNEQYF	TGCGCCAGCAGCTTGGGGGACAGGTACAACGAGCAGTACTTC
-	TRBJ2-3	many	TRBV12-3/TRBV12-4	CASSTNGDTQYF	TGTGCCAGCAGTACCAATGGGGATACGCAGTATTTT
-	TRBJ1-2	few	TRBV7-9	CASSLDGGYGYTF	TGTGCCAGCAGCTTAGATGGGGGGTATGGCTACACCTTC
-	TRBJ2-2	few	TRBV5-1	CASSLEVSANTGELFF	TGCGCCAGCAGCTTGGAAGTCTCCGCGAACACCGGGGAGCTGTTTTTT
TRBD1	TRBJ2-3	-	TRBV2	CASSGQGGSTDTQYF	TGTGCCAGCAGCGGACAGGGGGGATCCACAGATACGCAGTATTTT
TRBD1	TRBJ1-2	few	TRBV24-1	CATSDRDRSYGYTF	TGTGCCACCAGTGACAGGGACAGGAGCTATGGCTACACCTTC
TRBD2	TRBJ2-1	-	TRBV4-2	CASSPVGSGISNEQFF	TGTGCCAGCAGCCCAGTGGGCAGCGGGATATCAAATGAGCAGTTCTTC
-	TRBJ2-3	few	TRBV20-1	CSNGMGPDTQYF	TGCAGTAATGGTATGGGACCAGATACGCAGTATTTT
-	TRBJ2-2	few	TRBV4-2	CASSQGVAQGAGTGELFF	TGTGCCAGCAGCCAAGGAGTGGCGCAAGGGGCGGGCACCGGGGAGCTGTTTTTT
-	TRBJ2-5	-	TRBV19	CASSRVFRETQYF	TGTGCCAGTAGTCGCGTATTTCGAGAGACCCAGTACTTC
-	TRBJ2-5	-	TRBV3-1	CASSLRVSDLRGETQYF	TGTGCCAGCAGCCTGCGTGTCAGCGACCTAAGGGGAGAGACCCAGTACTTC
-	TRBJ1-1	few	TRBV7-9	CASSLVPVDKNTEAFF	TGTGCCAGCAGCTTAGTACCGGTAGATAAGAACACTGAAGCTTTCTTT
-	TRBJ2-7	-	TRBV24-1	CAMNSGSSSYEQYF	TGTGCCATGAATAGCGGATCTAGCTCCTACGAGCAGTACTTC
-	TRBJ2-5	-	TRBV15	CATSSPGETQYF	TGTGCCACCAGCAGTCCTGGGGAGACCCAGTACTTC
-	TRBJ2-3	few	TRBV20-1	CSASLGRYSTDTQYF	TGCAGTGCTAGTCTGGGAAGATACAGCACAGATACGCAGTATTTT
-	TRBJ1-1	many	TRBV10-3	CAISDRKGFTEAFF	TGTGCCATCAGTGATCGGAAGGGTTTCACTGAAGCTTTCTTT
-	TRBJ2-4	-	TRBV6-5	CASSYVSGAKNIQYF	TGTGCCAGCAGTTACGTCTCGGGTGCGAAAAACATTCAGTACTTC
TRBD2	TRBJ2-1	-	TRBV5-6	CASSLALAGVPYNEQFF	TGTGCCAGCAGCTTGGCCCTGGCGGGAGTCCCCTACAATGAGCAGTTCTTC
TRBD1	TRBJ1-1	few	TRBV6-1	CASSGAGTAIEAFF	TGTGCCAGCAGTGGGGCGGGGACAGCGATTGAAGCTTTCTTT
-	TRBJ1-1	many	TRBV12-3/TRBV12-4	CASSSGPEAFF	TGTGCCAGCAGTTCCGGGCCCGAAGCTTTCTTT
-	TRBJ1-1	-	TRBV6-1	CASGGARNTEAFF	TGTGCCAGCGGCGGGGCCCGGAACACTGAAGCTTTCTTT